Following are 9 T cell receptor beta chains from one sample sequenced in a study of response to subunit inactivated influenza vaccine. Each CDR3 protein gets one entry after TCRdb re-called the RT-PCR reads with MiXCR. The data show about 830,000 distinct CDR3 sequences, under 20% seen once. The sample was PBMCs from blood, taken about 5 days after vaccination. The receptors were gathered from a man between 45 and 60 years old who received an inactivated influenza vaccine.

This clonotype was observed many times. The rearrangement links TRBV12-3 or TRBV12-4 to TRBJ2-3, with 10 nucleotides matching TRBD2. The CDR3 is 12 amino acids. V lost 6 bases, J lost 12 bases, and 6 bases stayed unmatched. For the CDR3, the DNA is TGTGCCAGCAGGGCGGGACTAGCGATACAGTATTTT. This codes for CASRAGLAIQYF.

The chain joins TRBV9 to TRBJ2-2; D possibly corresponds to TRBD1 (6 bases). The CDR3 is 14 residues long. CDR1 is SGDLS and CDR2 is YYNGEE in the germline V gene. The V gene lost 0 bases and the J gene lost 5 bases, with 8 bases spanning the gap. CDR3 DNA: TGTGCCAGCAGCGTAGTAGGGGGTACCGGGGAGCTGTTTTTT. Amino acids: CASSVVGGTGELFF.

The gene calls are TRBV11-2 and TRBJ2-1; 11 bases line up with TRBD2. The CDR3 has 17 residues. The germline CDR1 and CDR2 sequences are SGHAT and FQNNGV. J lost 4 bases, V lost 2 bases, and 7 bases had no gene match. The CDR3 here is CASSLWLAGGAYNEQFF. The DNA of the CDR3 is TGTGCCAGCAGCTTATGGCTAGCGGGGGGTGCATACAATGAGCAGTTCTTC. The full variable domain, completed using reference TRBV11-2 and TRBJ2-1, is EAGVAQSPRYKIIEKRQSVAFWCNPISGHATLYWYQQILGQGPKLLIQFQNNGVVDDSQLPKDRFSAERLKGVDSTLKIQPAKLEDSAVYLCASSLWLAGGAYNEQFFGPGTRLTVL.

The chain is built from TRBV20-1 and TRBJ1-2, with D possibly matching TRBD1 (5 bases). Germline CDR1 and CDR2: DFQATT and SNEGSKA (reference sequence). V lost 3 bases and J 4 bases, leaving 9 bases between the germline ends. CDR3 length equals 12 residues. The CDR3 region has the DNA TGCAGTGCTAGTACAGGACCCTATGGCTACACCTTC. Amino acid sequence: CSASTGPYGYTF.

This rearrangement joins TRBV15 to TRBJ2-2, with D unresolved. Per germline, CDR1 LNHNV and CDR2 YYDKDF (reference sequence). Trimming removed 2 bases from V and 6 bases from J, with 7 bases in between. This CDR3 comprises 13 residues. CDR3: CATSRIGSGELFF. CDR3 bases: TGTGCCACCAGCAGAATCGGGTCCGGGGAGCTGTTTTTT.

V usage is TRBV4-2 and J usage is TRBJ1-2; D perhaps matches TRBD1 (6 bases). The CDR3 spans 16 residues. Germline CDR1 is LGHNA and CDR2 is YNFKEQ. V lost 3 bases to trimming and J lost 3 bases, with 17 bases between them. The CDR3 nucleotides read TGTGCCAGCAGCCAGGAACCTGCCAGACAGGACTATGGCTACACCTTC. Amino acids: CASSQEPARQDYGYTF.

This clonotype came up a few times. The CDR3 is CSANKETEQFF. In DNA, the CDR3 is TGCAGTGCTAACAAAGAAACGGAGCAGTTCTTC. The gene calls are TRBV20-1 and TRBJ2-1, with D unclear. CDR1 is DFQATT and CDR2 is SNEGSKA in the germline V gene (reference sequence). This CDR3 region has 11 residues. V lost 4 bases, J lost 10 bases, and 11 bases lay in between.

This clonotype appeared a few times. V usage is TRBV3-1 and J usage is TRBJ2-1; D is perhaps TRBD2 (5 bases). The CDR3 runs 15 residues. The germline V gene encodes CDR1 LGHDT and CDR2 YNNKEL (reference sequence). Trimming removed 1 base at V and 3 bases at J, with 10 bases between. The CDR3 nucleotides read TGTGCCAGCAGCCAAGCGACGGGGATCTACAATGAGCAGTTCTTC. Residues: CASSQATGIYNEQFF.

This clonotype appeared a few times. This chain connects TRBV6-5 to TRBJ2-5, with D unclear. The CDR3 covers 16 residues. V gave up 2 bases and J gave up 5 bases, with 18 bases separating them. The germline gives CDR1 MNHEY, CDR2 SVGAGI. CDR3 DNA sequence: TGTGCCAGCAGTTACGCTAGGCGTAACTCCAGGGAGACCCAGTACTTC. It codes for CASSYARRNSRETQYF.